This T cell receptor beta chain appears in the sequencing data of a study of tumor-infiltrating lymphocytes in primary liver carcinoma. Study-level findings and limits: It was observed that only about 7.5-25% of the top clones appeared in every one of the five tumor regions. Tumor region pairs outstripped tumor-adjacent and tumor-blood pairs in overlap. Blood had a significantly lower top-250-clone fraction than tumors did (p = 0.039).

The input was 500 ng total RNA; TCR beta cDNA was made from it with a constant-region primer. It was through three nested multiplex PCR rounds of slightly modified ARM-PCR that TCR beta libraries arose. Researchers ran the first two PCR rounds for roughly 11 cycles each with TRBV1-TRBV30 forward primers and a C-beta reverse primer. MiXCR was run by TCRdb on the multiplex PCR reads, yielding one entry per CDR3 protein. The sample holds approximately 54,000 distinct CDR3 sequences; 70% to 85% are singletons and the top ten take roughly 26%. Between the trimmed V and J ends, which lost 4 bases and 0 bases, there was a span of 16 bases. Germline V gene lookup returns CDR1 MGHRA and CDR2 YSYEKL. This CDR3 contains 16 residues. The study co-extracted DNA and RNA from roughly 20-30 mg of unsorted bulk tissue. Patients diagnosed with primary liver carcinoma received treatment through surgical resection. In this sample, this clonotype turned up many times. Antigen specificity is unknown.

The chain carries TRBV4-1 and TRBJ2-7; D not certain. This clonotype was obtained from a man aged 35 to 55 with primary liver carcinoma and hepatitis B virus infection. Sequencing was done on a sample of liver tumor tissue from sampling region 2. Noted subset: tumor region T2, inferior pole. The DNA for the CDR3 is TGCGCCAGCAGCCTCCTGCCCCCCCCCAACTCCTACGAGCAGTACTTC. The encoded protein is CASSLLPPPNSYEQYF.